These T cell receptor beta chains were read from a single sample in a study of early T cells in non-severe SARS-CoV-2 infection. TCRdb re-analysed the 5' RACE reads in MiXCR, keeping a single row per CDR3 protein. This sample has around 80,000 distinct CDR3 sequences, with 11% found just once. This specimen was whole blood, taken at baseline. All receptors derive from an adult who was a healthcare worker with PCR-confirmed SARS-CoV-2 infection or an uninfected control (not recorded which). Each CDR3 is given with its conserved first and last residue. A D gene is named only where the DNA matches it firmly. Clone size is shown for a subset of rows, as once, few, many or a class of expanded clone.

J	size	D	V	CDR3	DNA
TRBJ2-3	few	-	TRBV29-1	CSVDGMADTQYF	TGCAGCGTTGATGGGATGGCAGATACGCAGTATTTT
TRBJ2-1	-	-	TRBV2	CASSDEALRANEQFF	TGTGCCAGCAGTGACGAGGCCCTGAGGGCCAATGAGCAGTTCTTC
TRBJ2-5	many	TRBD1	TRBV5-1	CASSFGTVQETQYF	TGCGCCAGCAGCTTCGGGACAGTGCAAGAGACCCAGTACTTC
TRBJ2-3	once	-	TRBV7-2	CASSFPLGHGDTQYF	TGTGCCAGCAGCTTCCCCCTCGGCCACGGAGATACGCAGTATTTT
TRBJ1-5	-	-	TRBV2	CASSPKGREDQPQHF	TGTGCCAGCAGTCCCAAGGGGAGGGAAGATCAGCCCCAGCATTTT
TRBJ1-6	few	-	TRBV19	CASKSGRTPTGALHF	TGTGCCAGTAAAAGCGGACGGACGCCCACGGGGGCCCTCCACTTT
TRBJ2-6	-	-	TRBV19	CASRGRADSGANVLTF	TGTGCCAGTAGGGGCCGGGCCGACTCTGGGGCCAACGTCCTGACTTTC
TRBJ2-6	few	-	TRBV12-3/TRBV12-4	CASSFFVLGSGANVLTF	TGTGCCAGCAGTTTTTTTGTATTGGGGTCTGGGGCCAACGTCCTGACTTTC
TRBJ2-3	-	-	TRBV5-4	CASRVSTGTDTQYF	TGTGCCAGCAGGGTATCGACAGGCACAGATACGCAGTATTTT
TRBJ2-2	few	-	TRBV18	CASSPQLGNTGELFF	TGTGCCAGCTCACCACAACTAGGGAACACCGGGGAGCTGTTTTTT
TRBJ2-1	few	-	TRBV29-1	CSVEGKGVGREQFF	TGCAGCGTTGAAGGAAAGGGAGTCGGAAGGGAGCAGTTCTTC
TRBJ1-4	few	-	TRBV12-3/TRBV12-4	CASSPTGTRDEKLFF	TGTGCCAGCAGTCCAACCGGGACAAGAGATGAAAAACTGTTTTTT
TRBJ1-6	many	TRBD1	TRBV11-2	CASSEGQFHNSPLHF	TGTGCCAGCAGCGAGGGACAGTTCCATAATTCACCCCTCCACTTT
TRBJ2-3	many	TRBD2	TRBV3-1	CASSRGLGHTDTQYF	TGTGCCAGCAGCCGGGGACTAGGCCACACAGATACGCAGTATTTT
TRBJ1-4	few	TRBD1	TRBV19	CASSTGTGGSEKLFF	TGTGCCAGTAGTACCGGGACAGGGGGAAGTGAAAAACTGTTTTTT
TRBJ2-7	few	-	TRBV2	CASSVDRSYEQYF	TGTGCCAGCAGTGTGGACAGATCCTACGAGCAGTACTTC
TRBJ1-1	few	-	TRBV20-1	CSARRYGSAGTEAFF	TGCAGTGCTAGAAGGTACGGTTCTGCGGGCACTGAAGCTTTCTTT
TRBJ1-6	-	-	TRBV7-9	CASSYGFQGGSPLHF	TGTGCCAGCAGCTACGGGTTTCAGGGAGGTTCACCCCTCCACTTT
TRBJ1-2	many	-	TRBV25-1	CASSEYLQGGVGYTF	TGTGCCAGCAGTGAATATTTACAGGGTGGTGTTGGCTACACCTTC
TRBJ2-3	many	-	TRBV12-3/TRBV12-4	CASSSSVVSTDTQYF	TGTGCCAGCAGCTCGTCCGTGGTTAGCACAGATACGCAGTATTTT
TRBJ1-4	many	-	TRBV4-1	CASSQGGEKLFF	TGCGCCAGCAGCCAAGGCGGAGAAAAACTGTTTTTT
TRBJ2-1	many	-	TRBV6-1	CASSENGVSYNEQFF	TGTGCCAGCAGTGAAAATGGAGTCTCCTACAATGAGCAGTTCTTC
TRBJ2-2	-	-	TRBV7-3	CASSLIATKNTGELFF	TGTGCCAGCAGCTTGATAGCGACGAAGAACACCGGGGAGCTGTTTTTT
TRBJ2-3	-	TRBD2	TRBV6-1	CASSEGGLADTQYF	TGTGCCAGCAGTGAGGGAGGGCTGGCAGATACGCAGTATTTT
TRBJ2-3	-	TRBD1	TRBV27	CASSRGNGQGADTQYF	TGTGCCAGCAGTCGCGGCAACGGACAGGGGGCAGATACGCAGTATTTT
TRBJ2-3	-	TRBD1	TRBV29-1	CSAEQGAGDTQYF	TGCAGCGCCGAACAGGGGGCAGGCGATACGCAGTATTTT
TRBJ1-2	many	TRBD1	TRBV7-9	CASSFYRGTNYGYTF	TGTGCCAGCAGCTTCTACAGGGGGACTAACTATGGCTACACCTTC
TRBJ2-7	few	-	TRBV20-1	CSARHGDHYEQYF	TGCAGTGCTAGACACGGGGATCACTACGAGCAGTACTTC
TRBJ2-7	many	TRBD1	TRBV10-3	CAISDPDRAISYEQYF	TGTGCCATCAGTGACCCCGACAGGGCGATATCCTACGAGCAGTACTTC
TRBJ1-6	many	-	TRBV2	CASSPAVRRSYNSPLHF	TGTGCCAGCAGTCCAGCAGTCAGGAGATCCTATAATTCACCCCTCCACTTT
TRBJ2-1	-	-	TRBV4-1	CASSQGQGSYNEQFF	TGCGCCAGCAGCCAAGGCCAGGGCTCGTACAATGAGCAGTTCTTC
TRBJ2-3	-	TRBD2	TRBV7-2	CASSWTSGDSTQYF	TGTGCCAGCAGCTGGACTAGCGGGGATTCAACGCAGTATTTT